One sample yielded the 4 T cell receptor beta chains listed below, sequenced in a study of cytomegalovirus exposure and HLA in healthy donors. PCR amplification relied on 60 Vbeta primers (plus 13 Jbeta primers). Sequencing was performed with immunoSEQ multiplex PCR; in TCRdb, only in-frame clones are kept and a portion is missing. In the table there are fewer than 200,000 clones, approximately 82% of which are singletons. The specimen sequenced was PBMCs. The receptors come from a woman aged 18-29 years in good health and CMV-seronegative.

V and J are TRBV19 and TRBJ2-7; 9 bases are a match to TRBD1. Germline CDR1 and CDR2: LNHDA and SQIVND (reference sequence). The CDR3 has 15 residues. With 6 bases clipped from V and 4 bases from J, the junction kept 10 bases outside the gene matches. The CDR3 is CASSPDRGVVYEQYV. In DNA, the CDR3 is TGTGCCAGTAGCCCCGACAGGGGGGTAGTGTACGAGCAGTACGTC.

The CDR3 DNA reads TGTGCCAGCAGCAAATCGACAATCCGGGACAGGGGACCCCTTTACTACTACGAGCAGTACTTC. Its translation is CASSKSTIRDRGPLYYYEQYF. V and J are TRBV21-1 and TRBJ2-7; TRBD1, the D gene given by the table, was not confirmed from the DNA. TRBV21-1 is classified as a pseudogene. The CDR3 loop spans 21 amino acids.

The chain is built from TRBV9 and TRBJ2-1; 7 bases fit TRBD2. V was pared by 0 bases and J by 5 bases, with 11 bases of the junction left unmatched. The CDR3 is made up of 17 amino acids. Germline V gene sequence: CDR1 SGDLS, CDR2 YYNGEE. In DNA form, the CDR3 reads TGTGCCAGCAGCGTAGGACTAGCAAAAAATAGGGACAATGAGCAGTTCTTC. Protein sequence: CASSVGLAKNRDNEQFF.

This clone was picked up one time. The rearrangement links TRBV21-1 to TRBJ2-7; TRBD2 is taken as the D call from the table, unchecked against the DNA. TRBV21-1 is tagged as a pseudogene. CDR3 size: 14 residues. The CDR3 bases are TGTGCCAGCCGCCCTAGAGGTCGTAACTACGAGCAGTACGTC. It is translated as CASRPRGRNYEQYV.